The 30 T cell receptor beta chains given below trace back to one sample, sequenced in a study of CD8 T cells in ankylosing spondylitis. Overall study findings and caveats: Roughly 8 highly homologous variants made up a TCR beta motif that seemed to typify ankylosing spondylitis blood.

TCRdb re-analysed the 5' RACE reads in MiXCR, keeping a single row per CDR3 protein. The sample carries about 200,000 distinct CDR3 sequences, 7.3% recorded once. For these TCRs, the target antigens are not known. Sequenced material: blood, either unsorted or a sorted T cell fraction (not recorded which). Receptors were obtained from a male donor with ankylosing spondylitis.

This clonotype was seen repeatedly, ten times or more. V usage is TRBV7-8 and J usage is TRBJ2-1, with D perhaps TRBD2 (6 bases). The CDR3 totals 11 residues. The V end was cut by 8 bases, the J end by 8 bases, with 10 bases between. The germline V gene has CDR1 SGHVS and CDR2 FQNEAQ. CDR3 DNA sequence: TGTGCCAGCTCCTCTAGCGATGAGCAGTTCTTC. This translates into CASSSSDEQFF. Supplemented by reference TRBV7-8 and TRBJ2-1, the full variable domain reads GAGVSQSPRYKVAKRGQDVALRCDPISGHVSLFWYQQALGQGPEFLTYFQNEAQLDKSGLPSDRFFAERPEGSVSTLKIQRTQQEDSAVYLCASSSSDEQFFGPGTRLTVL.

This clonotype was counted many times. The genes are TRBV28 and TRBJ1-1, with D possibly TRBD1 on 5 matching bases. V gave up 4 bases and J gave up 0 bases, with 18 bases separating them. Looked up from germline, CDR1 is MDHEN and CDR2 is SYDVKM. There are 17 residues in the CDR3. The CDR3 loop is CASSYSGRPGVNTEAFF. The CDR3 coding sequence is TGTGCCAGCAGTTACTCGGGCAGGCCGGGGGTGAACACTGAAGCTTTCTTT. The full variable domain, with the rest looked up from reference TRBV28 and TRBJ1-1, is DVKVTQSSRYLVKRTGEKVFLECVQDMDHENMFWYRQDPGLGLRLIYFSYDVKMKEKGDIPEGYSVSREKKERFSLILESASTNQTSMYLCASSYSGRPGVNTEAFFGQGTRLTVV.

The chain combines TRBV27 with TRBJ1-1; D may be TRBD1 (6 bases). The CDR3 loop spans 14 amino acids. Per the germline V gene, CDR1 is MNHEY and CDR2 is SMNVEV (reference sequence). The V and J ends lost 2 bases and 4 bases respectively, with 11 bases between them. CDR3 loop: CASSLIGGSTEAFF. The DNA of the CDR3 is TGTGCCAGCAGTTTAATCGGGGGCAGCACTGAAGCTTTCTTT.

This clonotype was recorded many times. The chain joins TRBV4-1 to TRBJ2-1; either TRBD1 or TRBD2 may supply D (5 bases each). V lost 0 bases to trimming and J lost 10 bases, with 16 bases between them. The CDR3 totals 15 residues. Germline V gene lookup returns CDR1 MGHRA and CDR2 YSYEKL. The CDR3 nucleotides are TGCGCCAGCAGCCAAGAAACCCGGTCCGGGACGGAGCAGTTCTTC. Its translation is CASSQETRSGTEQFF.

This clonotype was seen many times. The V gene is TRBV4-2, the J gene TRBJ2-5; either TRBD1 or TRBD2 may supply D (5 bases each). Germline CDR1 LGHNA, CDR2 YNFKEQ. CDR3 length: 15 residues. The V and J ends lost 3 bases and 1 base respectively, with 12 bases between them. CDR3 DNA sequence: TGTGCCAGCAGCCACGAGAGAGGGACCCAAGAGACCCAGTACTTC. As protein: CASSHERGTQETQYF.

The sample holds a few counts of this clonotype. The J gene is TRBJ2-7, the V gene TRBV21-1; the table gives TRBD1 as D, unverified against the DNA. TRBV21-1 is a pseudogene segment. This CDR3 has 15 amino acids. The CDR3 protein is CASSKVRGQQYEQYF. Written as DNA, the CDR3 is TGTGCCAGCAGCAAAGTAAGGGGACAGCAATACGAGCAGTACTTC.

The chain recombines TRBV11-3 with TRBJ2-7; a weak D match, TRBD2 (6 bases). The CDR3 length is 14 residues. Trimming left V 5 bases short and J 6 bases short, with 17 bases between. Germline V gene data show CDR1 as SGHNT and CDR2 as YENEEA. The CDR3 reads CASSRTEEGSEQYF. CDR3 coding DNA: TGTGCCAGCAGCCGCACAGAGGAGGGCTCCGAGCAGTACTTC.

This clonotype appeared many times. J is TRBJ2-7 and V is TRBV20-1; 9 bases are a match to TRBD1. The CDR3 consists of 13 residues. Germline V gives CDR1 DFQATT, CDR2 SNEGSKA (reference sequence). The trim removed 5 bases at V and 3 bases at J, leaving 5 bases unmatched. CDR3 protein: CSAFGTGNYEQYF. The CDR3, as DNA: TGCAGTGCTTTTGGGACAGGGAACTACGAGCAGTACTTC.

This clonotype was seen repeatedly, ten times or more. The chain has TRBV2 and TRBJ2-7; tentative D call: TRBD1 (6 bases). The V end lost 3 bases, the J end lost 2 bases, and 14 bases lay between the germline ends. The length of the CDR3 is 15 residues. The germline CDR1 and CDR2 sequences are SNHLY and FYNNEI. CDR3 sequence (DNA): TGTGCCAGCAGTGAGTCGGCAGGGGACACCTACGAGCAGTACTTC. Translating gives CASSESAGDTYEQYF.

This clonotype was seen many times. The rearrangement uses TRBV4-3 and TRBJ1-1; no definite D call. In germline, CDR1 is LGHNA, CDR2 YSLEER. The CDR3 has 14 amino acids. V was cut by 1 base and J by 2 bases, with 8 bases left in between. The CDR3 region is CASSQGKTNTEAFF. The CDR3 DNA is TGCGCCAGCAGCCAAGGAAAAACTAACACTGAAGCTTTCTTT.

The V gene is TRBV6-2 or TRBV6-3, the J gene TRBJ2-1; a possible D gene is TRBD2 (8 bases). Germline V gene lookup returns CDR1 MNHEY and CDR2 SVGEGT. CDR3 length: 17 residues. V was shortened by 7 bases and J by 6 bases, with 25 bases between the two germline ends. CDR3 coding DNA: TGTGCCAGCAACGCTCCGGGGGGGACAGTCGATCGCAATGAGCAGTTCTTC. It is translated as CASNAPGGTVDRNEQFF.

This clonotype was recorded at least ten times. The chain carries TRBV6-2 or TRBV6-3 and TRBJ1-1; 8 nucleotides match TRBD1. The ends lost 6 bases at V and 11 bases at J; junction bases unmatched: 8. CDR1 and CDR2 from the germline V gene are MNHEY and SVGEGT. The CDR3 runs to 12 residues. CDR3 protein: CASSHGQGRAFF. The CDR3 DNA follows: TGTGCCAGCAGCCATGGACAGGGACGGGCTTTCTTT.

This clonotype came up a few times. This rearrangement joins TRBV20-1 to TRBJ2-3; 8 bases agree with TRBD2. The CDR3 sequence is 16 residues long. Per germline, CDR1 DFQATT and CDR2 SNEGSKA (reference sequence). Losses at the gene ends were 5 bases for V and 5 bases for J; bases not matched to a gene: 15. CDR3 nucleotides: TGCAGTGCTGCAAGGTCGGACGGGGGGGCCGAAGATACGCAGTATTTT. The encoded protein is CSAARSDGGAEDTQYF.

This clonotype was counted ten times or more. The CDR3 coding sequence is TGCGCCAGCAGCTTGGGGCAGGGGAGCTCCTACGAGCAGTACTTC. Encoded protein: CASSLGQGSSYEQYF. The V call is TRBV5-1, the J call TRBJ2-7, with TRBD1 as a possible D gene (6 bases). The V end was cut by 0 bases, the J end by 0 bases, with 10 bases between. Germline lookup yields CDR1 SGHRS and CDR2 YFSETQ. The CDR3 runs 15 residues.

At least ten counts were recorded for this clonotype. The genes are TRBV28 and TRBJ2-1, with 10 bases matching TRBD2. Germline V gene lookup returns CDR1 MDHEN and CDR2 SYDVKM. Germline trimming cut 6 bases from V and 0 bases from J; bases unmatched to any gene: 2. This CDR3 has 15 residues. The CDR3 DNA follows: TGTGCCAGCAGATTAGCGGGAGGCTCCTACAATGAGCAGTTCTTC. Protein: CASRLAGGSYNEQFF.

The sample holds many counts of this clonotype. V usage is TRBV6-1 and J usage is TRBJ1-1; TRBD1 aligns across 8 bases. Germline V gives CDR1 MNHNS, CDR2 SASEGT. This CDR3 comprises 13 residues. The trim removed 5 bases at V and 3 bases at J, leaving 2 bases unmatched. CDR3 nucleotide sequence: TGTGCCAGCAGTCAGGGGGCTTACACTGAAGCTTTCTTT. Translated, it gives CASSQGAYTEAFF.

This clonotype was counted at least ten times. In DNA, the CDR3 is TGTGCCAGCAGCTCAGTCCTTCGGAACACTGAAGCTTTCTTT. It specifies CASSSVLRNTEAFF. The genes are TRBV7-9 and TRBJ1-1; the D is unclear. The CDR3 contains 14 residues. The germline V and J ends were trimmed by 4 bases and 1 base, with 10 bases remaining between them. CDR1 and CDR2 from the germline V gene are SEHNR and FQNEAQ (reference sequence).

The genes are TRBV29-1 and TRBJ2-1, with D tentatively TRBD2 (5 bases). The V gene lost 8 bases and the J gene lost 7 bases, with 12 bases spanning the gap. Germline V lookup: CDR1 SQVTM, CDR2 ANQGSEA. The CDR3 spans 11 residues. CDR3 amino acids: CSPTRGNEQFF. In nucleotides, the CDR3 is TGCAGCCCAACGCGAGGGAATGAGCAGTTCTTC.

The chain is built from TRBV2 and TRBJ1-5; 10 bases map to TRBD1. Per germline, CDR1 SNHLY and CDR2 FYNNEI. V was clipped by 3 bases and J by 2 bases; unmatched bases: 4. The CDR3 consists of 16 residues. CDR3 bases: TGTGCCAGCAGTGACCCCGGGACAGGGGGCAATCAGCCCCAGCATTTT. Residues: CASSDPGTGGNQPQHF.

This clonotype has at least ten counts. This sequence joins TRBV9 and TRBJ1-5, with TRBD1 matching over 8 bases. This CDR3 has 14 residues. From germline, CDR1 is SGDLS and CDR2 YYNGEE. J lost 5 bases, V lost 4 bases, and 5 bases had no gene match. DNA of the CDR3: TGTGCCAGCAGCCGGACAGGGAGCTATCAGCCCCAGCATTTT. Its translation: CASSRTGSYQPQHF.

This clonotype was recorded many times. The rearrangement joins TRBV14 to TRBJ1-1; no clear D. The germline V gene encodes CDR1 SGHDN and CDR2 FVKESK. This CDR3 has 15 amino acids. The V end lost 1 base, the J end lost 0 bases, and 9 bases lay between the germline ends. CDR3 loop: CASSQVLEMNTEAFF. CDR3 DNA: TGTGCCAGCAGCCAAGTGTTGGAAATGAACACTGAAGCTTTCTTT. Looking up the rest from reference TRBV14 and TRBJ1-1 gives the full variable domain: EAGVTQFPSHSVIEKGQTVTLRCDPISGHDNLYWYRRVMGKEIKFLLHFVKESKQDESGMPNNRFLAERTGGTYSTLKVQPAELEDSGVYFCASSQVLEMNTEAFFGQGTRLTVV.

This clonotype appeared a few times. This rearrangement joins TRBV23-1 to TRBJ2-5; D might be TRBD1 (6 bases). TRBV23-1 is an ORF, and what it does is uncertain. V was trimmed by 1 base and J by 4 bases, leaving 10 bases between them. The CDR3 loop spans 14 amino acids. The CDR3 DNA is TGCGCCAGCAGTCAATTACAGGGCTTAGAGACCCAGTACTTC. Translation gives CASSQLQGLETQYF.

This clonotype was observed many times. The V and J genes are TRBV4-3 and TRBJ2-7; TRBD2 agrees at 10 bases. The junction had 6 bases not matched to a gene; V was cut back by 1 base and J by 3 bases. The CDR3 sequence is 16 residues long. CDR1 and CDR2 from the germline V gene are LGHNA and YSLEER. The CDR3 DNA follows: TGCGCCAGCAGCCAAGGATCGGCTAGCGGGGGCTACGAGCAGTACTTC. This encodes CASSQGSASGGYEQYF.

The sample holds many counts of this clonotype. The chain combines TRBV9 with TRBJ1-2, with D tentatively TRBD1 (6 bases). Trimming took 3 bases from V and 4 from J, leaving 25 bases between them. CDR3 size: 18 residues. Germline CDR1 and CDR2: SGDLS and YYNGEE. CDR3: CASSANTIVTGSGYGYTF. The CDR3 nucleotides read TGTGCCAGCAGCGCCAATACTATAGTAACAGGGTCCGGCTATGGCTACACCTTC.

In nucleotides, the CDR3 is TGTGCCAGCAGTTTATGGTCGGACACCGGGAATTCTTTTAACTATGGCTACACCTTC. Protein: CASSLWSDTGNSFNYGYTF. V usage is TRBV28 and J usage is TRBJ1-2; the D gene is possibly TRBD1 (5 bases). The CDR3 loop spans 19 amino acids. Trimming cost V 0 bases and J 1 base, with 21 bases left between them. CDR1 and CDR2 from the germline V gene are MDHEN and SYDVKM.

In its sample, this clonotype was seen many times. The genes are TRBV24-1 and TRBJ2-1; 7 bases fit TRBD1. The CDR3 runs 15 residues. Germline loops: CDR1 KGHDR, CDR2 SFDVKD. V lost 9 bases to trimming and J lost 7 bases; unmatched junction nucleotides: 14. The CDR3 is CATGGQGEKYNEQFF. In nucleotides, the CDR3 is TGTGCCACCGGCGGGCAGGGGGAAAAATATAATGAGCAGTTCTTC.

As regards this clonotype: With a much larger clone just one base away, this may be a read error. The chain combines TRBV4-3 with TRBJ2-2, with D possibly called TRBD1 or TRBD2 (5 bases each). This CDR3 has 16 amino acids. Germline V lookup: CDR1 LGHNA, CDR2 YSLEER. Here the CDR3 reads CASSKGRLPNTGDLFF. CDR3 DNA: TGCGCCAGCAGCAAAGGGCGACTACCGAACACCGGGGACCTGTTTTTT.

This clonotype was picked up a small number of times. V gene TRBV4-1 combines with J gene TRBJ2-1, with 10 bases lining up with TRBD1. Germline values: CDR1 MGHRA, CDR2 YSYEKL. The CDR3 is made up of 18 amino acids. V lost 2 bases to trimming and J lost 0 bases; unmatched junction nucleotides: 7. Here the CDR3 reads CASSQPRWTGGSYNEQFF. The CDR3 nucleotides read TGCGCCAGCAGCCAACCGCGGTGGACAGGGGGCTCCTACAATGAGCAGTTCTTC.

The sample holds a few counts of this clonotype. This chain connects TRBV5-4 to TRBJ2-3; no firm D call. The CDR3 is 15 residues long. CDR1 is SGHNT, CDR2 YYREEE, per germline (reference sequence). Trimming removed 1 base at V and 3 bases at J, with 12 bases between. CDR3 in amino acids: CASSLLAAPTDTQYF. The CDR3 bases are TGTGCCAGCAGCTTGCTGGCGGCCCCAACAGATACGCAGTATTTT.

This clonotype came up many times. The chain combines TRBV7-9 with TRBJ2-1, with unresolved D. The V end was cut by 1 base, the J end by 3 bases, with 4 bases between. Germline assignment: CDR1 SEHNR and CDR2 FQNEAQ (reference sequence). The CDR3 sequence is 13 residues long. The CDR3 region has the DNA TGTGCCAGCAGCTTAGACAGCTACAATGAGCAGTTCTTC. This translates into CASSLDSYNEQFF.